This TCR beta chain was retrieved from a study of CD8 T cells in ankylosing spondylitis. TCRdb re-called the 5' RACE reads through MiXCR, storing one row per CDR3 protein. This sample carries 350,000 to 400,000 distinct CDR3 sequences, 20% of them seen once, and the ten largest clones take about an eighth. The CDR3 is made up of 13 amino acids. The V and J ends lost 8 bases and 7 bases respectively, with 17 bases between them. Germline lookup yields CDR1 KGHDR and CDR2 SFDVKD. This TCR was recovered from a male donor with ankylosing spondylitis or in good health (not recorded which). The chain couples TRBV24-1 to TRBJ2-7; D ambiguous. Sequenced input: blood, either unsorted or a sorted T cell fraction (not recorded which). CDR3 region: CATTSSGLGEQYF. The CDR3 DNA sequence: TGTGCCACCACCTCGTCCGGCCTTGGAGAGCAGTACTTC.